The next 17 T cell receptor beta chains were all read from a single sample in a study of cytomegalovirus exposure and HLA in healthy donors. With 60 Vbeta and 13 Jbeta primers, the PCR was carried out. TCRdb's copy holds only in-frame clones and misses some; the assay was immunoSEQ multiplex PCR. This sample has approximately 53,000 clones, with roughly 75% found just once. Sequences were obtained from PBMCs. These receptors were obtained from a man aged 30 to 39 in good health and CMV-seropositive.

This chain connects TRBV19 to TRBJ1-2; 12 bases are a match to TRBD1. Trimming removed 5 bases from V and 7 bases from J; junction bases left unmatched: 11. This CDR3 contains 16 residues. The germline V gene encodes CDR1 LNHDA and CDR2 SQIVND (reference sequence). The CDR3 DNA reads as TGTGCCAGTAGTCCTCCCGGGACAGGGGGCCTAGGTGGCTACACCTTC. Translating it yields CASSPPGTGGLGGYTF.

This rearrangement joins TRBV6-1 to TRBJ2-2, with no clear D. The CDR3 has 15 residues. The V gene's germline CDR1 is MNHNS and CDR2 SASEGT. Deletions cut 2 bases from V and 4 bases from J, with 11 bases between. Written as DNA, the CDR3 is TGTGCCAGCAGTGAAATCTTCCCCTCCACCGGGGAGCTGTTTTTT. Encoded protein: CASSEIFPSTGELFF.

The chain uses TRBV18 and TRBJ1-5; D unclear. This CDR3 has 14 residues. Germline CDR1 KGHSH, CDR2 LQKENI. Trimming shortened V by 2 bases and J by 4 bases, and 9 bases separated the two germline ends. CDR3 in DNA: TGTGCCAGCTCACCAGGAGCCCCGAATCAGCCCCAGCATTTT. This codes for CASSPGAPNQPQHF.

The V and J genes are TRBV7-3 and TRBJ2-1; 9 bases align to TRBD2. After removal of 2 bases from V and 7 bases from J, the junction contained 9 bases not matched to a gene. Germline V lookup: CDR1 SGHTA, CDR2 FQGTGA. The CDR3 has 16 amino acids. CDR3 loop: CASSLEVAGDLNEQFF. The CDR3 coding sequence is TGTGCCAGCAGCTTAGAGGTAGCGGGGGATCTAAATGAGCAGTTCTTC.

This clone has just a few counts. The J gene is TRBJ2-5, the V gene TRBV27, with D possibly matching TRBD2 (6 bases). The CDR3 sequence is 11 residues long. Looked up from germline, CDR1 is MNHEY and CDR2 is SMNVEV (reference sequence). With 6 bases removed from V and 7 bases from J, the gap between germline ends came to 9 bases. The CDR3 protein is CASRLGGTQYF. For the CDR3, the DNA is TGTGCCAGCAGACTCGGGGGGACCCAGTACTTC.

The chain couples TRBV7-3 to TRBJ2-2; the D gene is possibly TRBD2 (5 bases). This CDR3 is built from 13 residues. The germline V gene has CDR1 SGHTA and CDR2 FQGTGA. V was trimmed by 3 bases and J by 5 bases, leaving 7 bases between them. CDR3 sequence: CASSFPGTGELFF. In DNA, the CDR3 is TGTGCCAGCAGCTTCCCGGGGACCGGGGAGCTGTTTTTT.

V and J are TRBV5-1 and TRBJ1-6, with 7 bases lining up with TRBD1. Germline V lookup: CDR1 SGHRS, CDR2 YFSETQ. The CDR3 consists of 15 residues. Unmatched junction bases numbered 7, after V lost 2 bases and J lost 8 bases. For the CDR3, the DNA is TGCGCCAGCAGCTTAAGGACAGGACTACATTCACCCCTCCACTTT. It yields the protein CASSLRTGLHSPLHF. The full variable domain, completed using reference TRBV5-1 and TRBJ1-6, is KAGVTQTPRYLIKTRGQQVTLSCSPISGHRSVSWYQQTPGQGLQFLFEYFSETQRNKGNFPGRFSGRQFSNSRSEMNVSTLELGDSALYLCASSLRTGLHSPLHFGNGTRLTVT.

The DNA of the CDR3 is TGTGCCAGTAGTATAGATCGGAGTAACACTGAAGCTTTCTTT. Its translation is CASSIDRSNTEAFF. This sequence joins TRBV19 and TRBJ1-1, with unresolved D. Germline CDR1 and CDR2: LNHDA and SQIVND (reference sequence). The CDR3 covers 14 residues. The V end was cut by 0 bases, the J end by 2 bases, with 7 bases between.

In the case of this clone: Different DNA sequences within this sample yield the same CDR3. The chain carries TRBV6-4 and TRBJ2-2, with 10 bases identical to TRBD1. V shed 5 bases, J shed 3 bases, and the junction held 3 bases outside the gene matches. The length of the CDR3 is 15 residues. The V gene's germline CDR1 is MRHNA and CDR2 SNTAGT. The CDR3 loop is CASSSGTGDTGELFF. DNA of the CDR3: TGTGCCAGCAGTTCCGGGACAGGGGACACCGGGGAGCTGTTTTTT.

The rearrangement links TRBV7-7 to TRBJ2-3, with D possibly being TRBD1 (5 bases). V was clipped by 5 bases and J by 5 bases, with 11 bases between them. This CDR3 has 13 amino acids. Germline CDR1 and CDR2: SSHAT and FNYEAQ (reference sequence). The CDR3 DNA sequence: TGTGCCAGCAGCCCAGGGTATAGAGATACGCAGTATTTT. Translated: CASSPGYRDTQYF. Drawing the rest from reference TRBV7-7 and TRBJ2-3, the complete variable domain is GAGVSQSPRYKVTKRGQDVTLRCDPISSHATLYWYQQALGQGPEFLTYFNYEAQPDKSGLPSDRFSAERPEGSISTLTIQRTEQRDSAMYRCASSPGYRDTQYFGPGTRLTVL.

The chain recombines TRBV27 with TRBJ1-2; D possibly corresponds to TRBD1 (6 bases). Trimming cost V 6 bases and J 0 bases, with 14 bases left between them. This CDR3 has 15 residues. The germline CDR1 and CDR2 sequences are MNHEY and SMNVEV (reference sequence). The CDR3 sequence: CASRIGDTSNYGYTF. In nucleotides, the CDR3 is TGTGCCAGCAGGATCGGGGACACATCTAACTATGGCTACACCTTC.

The genes are TRBV9 and TRBJ2-7, with 7 bases lining up with TRBD1. CDR1 SGDLS and CDR2 YYNGEE come from the germline V gene. The CDR3 is made up of 14 amino acids. Trimming took 3 bases from V and 1 from J; bases not matched to a gene: 4. This CDR3 is CASSEGTVSYEQYF. The CDR3 nucleotides are TGTGCCAGCAGCGAGGGGACAGTGTCCTACGAGCAGTACTTC.

This chain connects TRBV30 to TRBJ2-3; 8 nucleotides align to TRBD2. The CDR3 has 15 amino acids. Trimming removed 4 bases from V and 1 base from J; junction bases left unmatched: 7. CDR1 and CDR2 (germline): GTSNPN, SVGIG (reference sequence). The CDR3 DNA sequence: TGTGCCTGGACTCGAGCGGGGGAGCGCACAGATACGCAGTATTTT. Protein sequence: CAWTRAGERTDTQYF.

V is TRBV30 and J is TRBJ1-1; no clear D. Trimming cost V 3 bases and J 4 bases, with 21 bases left between them. Germline V lookup: CDR1 GTSNPN, CDR2 SVGIG (reference sequence). The CDR3 loop spans 16 amino acids. The DNA for the CDR3 is TGTGCCTGGAGCCCCTTTGCAGGAGGGTCGGTCACTGAAGCTTTCTTT. This codes for CAWSPFAGGSVTEAFF.

The V gene is TRBV18, the J gene TRBJ1-5; D may be TRBD1 (5 bases). The CDR3 sequence is 14 residues long. V was shortened by 3 bases and J by 3 bases, with 9 bases between the two germline ends. Germline CDR1 KGHSH, CDR2 LQKENI. CDR3 amino acids: CASSPAGINQPQHF. CDR3 DNA sequence: TGTGCCAGCTCACCCGCAGGGATCAATCAGCCCCAGCATTTT.

The chain has TRBV6-4 and TRBJ1-4; TRBD1 aligns across 7 bases. V shed 3 bases and J 0 bases; nucleotides not matched to a gene: 10. The CDR3 is 18 residues long. The germline V gene encodes CDR1 MRHNA and CDR2 SNTAGT. The DNA for the CDR3 is TGTGCCAGCAGTGAATTCACCCTTGGACAGGCAACTAATGAAAAACTGTTTTTT. Its translation is CASSEFTLGQATNEKLFF.

The chain carries TRBV5-1 and TRBJ1-4; D unclear. Trimming took 4 bases from V and 5 from J, leaving 21 bases between them. The CDR3 runs 17 residues. CDR1 is SGHRS, CDR2 YFSETQ, per germline. CDR3 protein: CASSPLLPLPPNEKLFF. DNA of the CDR3: TGCGCCAGCAGCCCACTCCTCCCGCTTCCCCCGAATGAAAAACTGTTTTTT.